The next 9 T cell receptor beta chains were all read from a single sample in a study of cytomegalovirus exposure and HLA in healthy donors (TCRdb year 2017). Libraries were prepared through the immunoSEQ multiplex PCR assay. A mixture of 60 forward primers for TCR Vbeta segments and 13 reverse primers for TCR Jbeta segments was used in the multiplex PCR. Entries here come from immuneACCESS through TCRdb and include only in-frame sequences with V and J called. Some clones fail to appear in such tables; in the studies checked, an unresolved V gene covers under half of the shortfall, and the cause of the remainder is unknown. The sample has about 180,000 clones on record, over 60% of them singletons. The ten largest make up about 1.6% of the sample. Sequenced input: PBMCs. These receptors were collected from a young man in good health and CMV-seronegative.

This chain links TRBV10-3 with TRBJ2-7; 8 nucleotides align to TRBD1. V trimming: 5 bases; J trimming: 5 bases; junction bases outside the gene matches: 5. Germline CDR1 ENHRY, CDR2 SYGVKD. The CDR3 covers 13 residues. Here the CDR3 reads CAISLDRVDEQYF. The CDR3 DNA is TGTGCCATCAGTTTGGACAGGGTTGACGAGCAGTACTTC.

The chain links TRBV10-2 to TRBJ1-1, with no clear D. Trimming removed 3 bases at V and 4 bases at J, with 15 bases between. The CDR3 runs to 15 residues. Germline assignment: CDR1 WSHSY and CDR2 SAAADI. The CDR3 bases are TGCGCCAGCAGTGAAGGTAACGTAGGACTCACTGAAGCTTTCTTT. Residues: CASSEGNVGLTEAFF.

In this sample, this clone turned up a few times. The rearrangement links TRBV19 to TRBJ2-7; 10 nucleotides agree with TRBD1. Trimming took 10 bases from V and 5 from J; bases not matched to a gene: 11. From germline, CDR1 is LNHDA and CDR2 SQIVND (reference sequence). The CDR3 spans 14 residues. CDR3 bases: TGTGCCACGTCCCCGGGACAGGGGTTCGACGAGCAGTACTTC. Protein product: CATSPGQGFDEQYF.

The CDR3 region has the DNA TGTGCCAGCAGTGACTGGACAGTGAACACTGAAGCTTTCTTT. Translation gives CASSDWTVNTEAFF. This chain joins TRBV6-6 and TRBJ1-1; D perhaps matches TRBD1 (6 bases). Per germline, CDR1 MNHNY and CDR2 SVGAGI (reference sequence). The V end was cut by 5 bases, the J end by 0 bases, with 10 bases between. The CDR3 totals 14 residues.

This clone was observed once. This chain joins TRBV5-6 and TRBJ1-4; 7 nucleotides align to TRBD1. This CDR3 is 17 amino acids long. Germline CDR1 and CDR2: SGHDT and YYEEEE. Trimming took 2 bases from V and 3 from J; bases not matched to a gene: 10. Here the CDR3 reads CASSLDRERYANEKLFF. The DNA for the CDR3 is TGTGCCAGCAGCTTAGACAGGGAGAGGTATGCTAATGAAAAACTGTTTTTT.

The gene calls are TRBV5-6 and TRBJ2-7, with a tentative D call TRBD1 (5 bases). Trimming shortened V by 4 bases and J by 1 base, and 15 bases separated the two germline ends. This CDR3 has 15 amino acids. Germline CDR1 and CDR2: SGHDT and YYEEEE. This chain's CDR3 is CASSNTEAGSYEQYF. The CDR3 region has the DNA TGTGCCAGCAGCAACACCGAGGCAGGGTCCTACGAGCAGTACTTC.

Here the CDR3 reads CASSAGDEQFF. CDR3 DNA sequence: TGCGCCAGCAGTGCAGGGGATGAGCAGTTCTTC. V gene TRBV10-2 combines with J gene TRBJ2-1; weak D call: TRBD1 (6 bases). Germline V gene sequence: CDR1 WSHSY, CDR2 SAAADI. V was pared by 4 bases and J by 8 bases, with 6 bases between. CDR3 length: 11 amino acids.

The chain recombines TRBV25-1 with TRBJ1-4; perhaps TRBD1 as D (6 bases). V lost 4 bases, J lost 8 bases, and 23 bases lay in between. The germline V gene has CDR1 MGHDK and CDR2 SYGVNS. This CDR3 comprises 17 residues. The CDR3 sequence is CASSAEPGTNLGEKLFF. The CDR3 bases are TGTGCCAGCAGTGCCGAACCGGGGACAAACCTGGGGGAAAAACTGTTTTTT.

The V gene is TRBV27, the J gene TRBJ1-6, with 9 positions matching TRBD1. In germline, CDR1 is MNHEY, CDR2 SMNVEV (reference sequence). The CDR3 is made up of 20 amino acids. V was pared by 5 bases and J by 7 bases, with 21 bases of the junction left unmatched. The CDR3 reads CASSRFPGTGSVFGNSPLHF. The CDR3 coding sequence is TGTGCCAGCAGTCGTTTTCCCGGGACAGGGTCAGTGTTCGGGAATTCACCCCTCCACTTT.